The 23 T cell receptor beta chains below come from one sample, sequenced in a study of T cells in women clearing cervical HPV infection (dated by TCRdb to about 2018). Library preparation was by the immunoSEQ multiplex PCR assay. Sourced from immuneACCESS, this table was stored by TCRdb with only in-frame sequences that have V and J called. A share of the clones is absent; for the studies checked, an unresolved V gene accounts for under half, and the remainder has no known explanation. The table for this sample records under 50,000 clones. The ten largest clones represent more than 0.8% of the sample. The sample comprised blood buffy coat. The receptor source for this set is a woman between 18 and 70 years old with a cervical HPV16 infection that either progressed to CIN3+ or cleared (not recorded which).

This CDR3 reads CSVPGEERPQHF. The CDR3 DNA, read in part, is TGCAGCGTTCCCGGGGAGGAAAGGCCC. This rearrangement joins TRBV29-1 to TRBJ1-5; D is uncertain. The observed sequence ends 3 residues before the CDR3 terminus, with the missing tail filled in from the germline J gene. Germline assignment: CDR1 SQVTM and CDR2 ANQGSEA. The germline V and J ends were trimmed by 5 bases and 9 bases, with 14 bases remaining between them. CDR3 length: 12 residues.

For this clone: The read terminates 3 residues before the CDR3 end, so the remaining end is supplied by the germline J gene. This chain links TRBV28 with TRBJ2-7; a weak D match, TRBD1 (5 bases). The germline V and J ends were trimmed by 3 bases and 2 bases, with 11 bases remaining between them. This CDR3 region has 14 residues. Germline CDR1 MDHEN, CDR2 SYDVKM. CDR3 region: CASSFWGETYEQYF. The CDR3 DNA, read in part, is TGTGCCAGCAGTTTTTGGGGCGAGACCTACGAG.

Concerning this clone: The read ends 3 residues before the CDR3 terminus; that terminus is restored from the germline J gene. The chain links TRBV13 to TRBJ2-2; 10 nucleotides match TRBD2. The CDR3 sequence is 14 residues long. CDR1 and CDR2 (germline): PRHDT, FYEKMQ (reference sequence). Losses at the gene ends were 7 bases for V and 6 bases for J; bases not matched to a gene: 5. The covered CDR3 bases are TGTGCCAGCAAACGGGGACTAGCGTCCGGGGAG. As protein: CASKRGLASGE. The entire CDR3 reads CASKRGLASGELFF.

For this clone: The CDR3 end is not reached by the read, which stops 3 residues before it; the germline J gene fills it in. The chain recombines TRBV6-4 with TRBJ1-2, with D perhaps matching TRBD1 (5 bases). The CDR3 length is 15 residues. Looked up from germline, CDR1 is MRHNA and CDR2 is SNTAGT. The CDR3 is CASSSTSGGSHDYTF. Incomplete CDR3 DNA: TGTGCCAGCAGTTCGACTAGCGGGGGATCCCATGAC.

As regards this clone: The sequenced fragment ends 3 residues before the CDR3 boundary, so the rest is inferred from the germline J gene. V and J are TRBV2 and TRBJ1-6; 8 bases fit TRBD1. This CDR3 comprises 14 residues. Trimming at V came to 4 bases and at J to 4 bases, leaving 0 bases not matched to a gene. Germline V lookup: CDR1 SNHLY, CDR2 FYNNEI. The CDR3 bases that were read are TGTGCCAGCAGTGGGGACAGGTATAATTCACCC. It codes for CASSGDRYNSP. The full CDR3 protein reads CASSGDRYNSPLHF.

On this clone itself: From the germline J gene comes the end of the CDR3, since the read stops 3 residues before it. The rearrangement joins TRBV29-1 to TRBJ2-4; D may be TRBD1 (6 bases). The CDR3 spans 12 residues. Looked up from germline, CDR1 is SQVTM and CDR2 is ANQGSEA. The CDR3 protein is CSVPDSRDGQYF. The covered CDR3 bases are TGCAGCGTTCCGGACAGTAGAGATGGT.

Worth noting for this clone: The CDR3 is cut off 3 residues early in the read; its end comes from the germline J gene. This chain joins TRBV2 and TRBJ2-1; 11 nucleotides match TRBD2. The V gene's germline CDR1 is SNHLY and CDR2 FYNNEI. V lost 8 bases to trimming and J lost 6 bases; unmatched junction nucleotides: 6. CDR3 length: 14 residues. The CDR3 DNA, read in part, is TGTGCCAGCGGGGTTAGCGGGGGGGCCAATGAG. Translation: CASGVSGGANE. The full CDR3 protein reads CASGVSGGANEQFF.

Of note for this clone: The CDR3 is cut off 3 residues early in the read; its end comes from the germline J gene. The genes are TRBV19 and TRBJ1-1; no clear D. CDR3 size: 15 residues. The ends were cut back, 3 bases at V and 0 bases at J, with 11 bases in the middle. CDR1 and CDR2 (germline): LNHDA, SQIVND (reference sequence). The CDR3 DNA, read in part, is TGTGCCAGTAGTATGCATAGAATTATGAACACTGAA. Translated: CASSMHRIMNTE. The entire CDR3 reads CASSMHRIMNTEAFF.

To note about this clone: The read terminates 3 residues before the CDR3 end, so the remaining end is supplied by the germline J gene. The rearrangement links TRBV4-2 to TRBJ2-7; no clear D. Trimming left V 0 bases short and J 4 bases short, with 7 bases between. CDR3 length equals 13 residues. Germline CDR1 and CDR2: LGHNA and YNFKEQ. The CDR3 is CASSQEIQYEQYF. The CDR3 DNA, read in part, is TGTGCCAGCAGCCAAGAAATCCAGTACGAG.

CDR3 DNA, as far as it was read: TGTGCCAGCCGACAGGATTATAATTCACCG. Translation: CASRQDYNSP. The full-length CDR3 reads as CASRQDYNSPLFF. This chain joins TRBV2 and TRBJ2-2; D may be TRBD1 (6 bases). The read terminates 3 residues before the CDR3 end, so the remaining end is supplied by the germline J gene. The CDR3 is made up of 13 amino acids. Germline values: CDR1 SNHLY, CDR2 FYNNEI.

A note on this clone: The missing CDR3 end, 3 residues past where the read stops, is filled in from the germline J gene. V is TRBV19 and J is TRBJ1-2; D ambiguous. This CDR3 region has 15 residues. Per germline, CDR1 LNHDA and CDR2 SQIVND (reference sequence). The CDR3 bases that were read are TGTGCCAGTAGTATATTTTTATCCGACGTGGGCGAC. It codes for CASSIFLSDVGD. The whole CDR3 sequence is CASSIFLSDVGDYTF.

Comment on this clone: The read ends 3 residues early relative to the CDR3; the germline J gene fills the gap. The V gene is TRBV19, the J gene TRBJ1-1; no clear D gene. Trimming left V 9 bases short and J 3 bases short, with 11 bases between. CDR3 length equals 12 residues. Germline V CDR1 and CDR2: LNHDA, SQIVND (reference sequence). The CDR3 bases that were read are TGTGCCAGGTATAAGGTCGACACTGAA. It specifies CARYKVDTE. The full CDR3 is CARYKVDTEAFF.

A remark on this clone: Read coverage stops 3 residues before the CDR3 terminus; the germline J gene supplies the remainder. The genes are TRBV5-6 and TRBJ1-4; 10 nucleotides align to TRBD1. After removal of 2 bases from V and 8 bases from J, the junction contained 3 bases not matched to a gene. CDR3 length: 14 residues. Germline CDR1 SGHDT, CDR2 YYEEEE. The CDR3 DNA, read in part, is TGTGCCAGCAGCTTAAGACAGGGGGCCGAAAAA. Residues: CASSLRQGAEK. The whole CDR3 protein reads CASSLRQGAEKLFF.

About this clone itself: The sequenced fragment ends 3 residues before the CDR3 boundary, so the rest is inferred from the germline J gene. The chain couples TRBV9 to TRBJ1-5, with TRBD1 as a possible D gene (6 bases). Trimming removed 0 bases at V and 3 bases at J, with 7 bases between. Germline loops: CDR1 SGDLS, CDR2 YYNGEE. The CDR3 has 14 amino acids. The part of the CDR3 DNA that was read is TGTGCCAGCAGCGTAGCAGGGGACAATCAGCCC. It encodes CASSVAGDNQP. The whole CDR3 protein is CASSVAGDNQPQHF.

Comment on this clone: The read ends 3 residues shy of where the CDR3 ends; the end is completed using the germline J gene. This sequence joins TRBV20-1 and TRBJ2-7; D may be TRBD2 (7 bases). This CDR3 comprises 11 residues. Per the germline V gene, CDR1 is DFQATT and CDR2 is SNEGSKA (reference sequence). The V end lost 7 bases, the J end lost 6 bases, and 13 bases lay between the germline ends. The sequenced part of the CDR3 DNA is TGCAGTGGGTCTAGGGGGGGCGAG. It encodes CSGSRGGE. The whole CDR3 is CSGSRGGEQYF.

Points on this clone: The DNA ends 3 residues before the CDR3 does, and the rest of the CDR3 is filled in from the germline J gene. The chain links TRBV7-9 to TRBJ2-7; weak D call: TRBD1 (5 bases). This CDR3 comprises 14 residues. Trimming took 5 bases from V and 5 from J, leaving 16 bases between them. The V gene's germline CDR1 is SEHNR and CDR2 FQNEAQ (reference sequence). The sequenced part of the CDR3 DNA is TGTGCCAGCAGCGGCGTACAGGCGAACGACGAG. It encodes CASSGVQANDE. The complete CDR3 sequence is CASSGVQANDEQYF. Variable domain in full (rest from reference TRBV7-9 and TRBJ2-7): DTGVSQNPRHKITKRGQNVTFRCDPISEHNRLYWYRQTLGQGPEFLTYFQNEAQLEKSRLLSDRFSAERPKGSFSTLEIQRTEQGDSAMYLCASSGVQANDEQYFGPGTRLTVT.

Comment on this clone: The observed sequence ends 3 residues before the CDR3 terminus, with the missing tail filled in from the germline J gene. The gene calls are TRBV19 and TRBJ1-6; D is undetermined. Between the trimmed V and J ends, which lost 7 bases and 9 bases, there was a span of 19 bases. The length of the CDR3 is 15 residues. Germline V gene data show CDR1 as LNHDA and CDR2 as SQIVND (reference sequence). CDR3 bases read: TGTGCCAGTACTACCGACATACTTGGTGGTTCACCC. It yields the protein CASTTDILGGSP. The whole CDR3 is CASTTDILGGSPLHF.

Worth noting for this clone: Read sequence stops 3 residues before the CDR3 end, and the germline J gene provides the missing end. J is TRBJ1-3 and V is TRBV18; the match to TRBD1 covers 8 bases. J was trimmed by 3 bases and V by 2 bases; bases with no gene match: 6. Germline V gene lookup returns CDR1 KGHSH and CDR2 LQKENI. CDR3 size: 16 residues. CDR3 sequence reads: CASSPVPDRVGNTIYF. Incomplete CDR3 DNA: TGTGCCAGCTCACCAGTTCCGGACAGGGTTGGAAACACC.

As for this clone: The read ends 3 residues early relative to the CDR3; the germline J gene fills the gap. The J gene is TRBJ1-1, the V gene TRBV29-1, with D perhaps TRBD1 (6 bases). CDR3 length: 13 amino acids. Germline CDR1 is SQVTM and CDR2 is ANQGSEA. V lost 6 bases and J lost 4, with 15 bases in between. CDR3 bases read: TGCAGCGTCACCGGGGGGCTGGTCACTGAA. Translated: CSVTGGLVTE. The entire CDR3 protein is CSVTGGLVTEAFF.

The CDR3 sequence is CASSLVGLSGGTDTQYF. The sequenced CDR3 bases are TGCGCCAGCAGCTTGGTGGGTTTGAGCGGAGGGACAGATACG. The chain is built from TRBV5-1 and TRBJ2-3; D is possibly TRBD2 (6 bases). The CDR3 end falls 3 residues outside the read, so it is completed with the germline J gene. The CDR3 extends over 17 amino acids. V was trimmed by 0 bases and J by 3 bases, leaving 17 bases between them. CDR1 SGHRS and CDR2 YFSETQ come from the germline V gene.

Comment on this clone: With the read ending 3 residues before the CDR3 end, the germline J gene is used to fill in that end. V and J are TRBV7-7 and TRBJ2-2, with D possibly matching TRBD1 (5 bases). CDR1 and CDR2 from the germline V gene are SSHAT and FNYEAQ (reference sequence). The CDR3 loop spans 13 amino acids. The CDR3: CASSLQVNSPLFF. CDR3 DNA, as far as it was read: TGTGCCAGCAGCCTACAGGTGAATTCACCG.

In the case of this clone: The read ends 3 residues shy of where the CDR3 ends; the end is completed using the germline J gene. This sequence joins TRBV20-1 and TRBJ2-5; D is unresolved. The V gene's germline CDR1 is DFQATT and CDR2 SNEGSKA (reference sequence). Trimming removed 4 bases at V and 3 bases at J, with 3 bases between. This CDR3 has 10 residues. The sequenced part of the CDR3 DNA is TGCAGTGCTACGGAAGAGACC. The encoded protein is CSATEET. The whole CDR3 reads CSATEETQYF.

The sequenced CDR3 bases are TGTGCCAGCTCACGGGAAGCTGGGGCCAACGTG. It encodes CASSREAGANV. In full, the CDR3 reads CASSREAGANVLFF. The rearrangement joins TRBV18 to TRBJ2-2; a weak D match, TRBD1 (5 bases). The read comes to an end 3 residues before the CDR3 does, leaving the germline J gene to fill in the end. Per germline, CDR1 KGHSH and CDR2 LQKENI. This CDR3 is built from 14 residues.